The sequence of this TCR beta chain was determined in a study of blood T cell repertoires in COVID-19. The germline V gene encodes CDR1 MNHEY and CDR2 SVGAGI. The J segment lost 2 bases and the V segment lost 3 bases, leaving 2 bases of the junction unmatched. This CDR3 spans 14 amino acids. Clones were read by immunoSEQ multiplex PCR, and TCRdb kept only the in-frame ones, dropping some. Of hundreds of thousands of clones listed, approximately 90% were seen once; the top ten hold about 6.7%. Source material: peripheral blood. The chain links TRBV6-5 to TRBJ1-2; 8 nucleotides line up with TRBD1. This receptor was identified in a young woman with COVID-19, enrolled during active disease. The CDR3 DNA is TGTGCCAGCAGTTATGCAGGGGGCAACTATGGCTACACCTTC. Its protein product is CASSYAGGNYGYTF.